Listed below are T cell receptor beta chains from one sample, sequenced in a study of blood T cells in healthy people across ages. TCRdb reprocessed the 5' RACE reads with MiXCR, giving one entry per CDR3 protein. This sample has some 560,000 distinct CDR3 sequences, with 25% to 35% found just once. Another study also made use of these data, one on T cells of mothers and their children.

Sequenced: blood. All receptors come from a boy younger than 10 in good health. The conserved cysteine and the conserved F or W are not part of the CDR3 here. Size is stated for part of the rows, as once, few or many counts, or as a class when the clone is expanded.

size,V,CDR3
-,TRBV20-1,SARAGLAGLGETQY
-,TRBV29-1,SVEWSGTNTEAF
-,TRBV7-8,ASSLGGGRGEF
-,TRBV18,ASSRGQGAGQPQH
-,TRBV15,ATSSGQGITSGANVLT
many,TRBV29-1,SVVDSGANVLT
few,TRBV29-1,SVDRQDSPSTDTQY
few,TRBV20-1,SARDRWTSVDYEQY
-,TRBV2,ASSGGWMETQY
once,TRBV12-3/TRBV12-4,ASRPGRDTGELF
-,TRBV5-1,ASSSQGAIGETQY
-,TRBV2,ASRPGPGGPQY